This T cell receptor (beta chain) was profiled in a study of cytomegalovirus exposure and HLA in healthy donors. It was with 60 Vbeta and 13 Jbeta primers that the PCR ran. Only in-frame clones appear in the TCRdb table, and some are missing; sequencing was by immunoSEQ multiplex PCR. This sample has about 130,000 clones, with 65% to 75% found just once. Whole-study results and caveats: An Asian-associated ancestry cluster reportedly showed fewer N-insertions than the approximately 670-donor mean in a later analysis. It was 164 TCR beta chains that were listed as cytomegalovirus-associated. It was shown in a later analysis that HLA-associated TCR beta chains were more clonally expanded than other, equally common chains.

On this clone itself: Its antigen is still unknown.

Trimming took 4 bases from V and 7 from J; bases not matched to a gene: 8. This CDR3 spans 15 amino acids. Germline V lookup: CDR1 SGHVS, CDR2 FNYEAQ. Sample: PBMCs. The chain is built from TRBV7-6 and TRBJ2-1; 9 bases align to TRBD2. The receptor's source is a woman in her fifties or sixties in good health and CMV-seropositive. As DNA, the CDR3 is TGTGCCAGCAGCTCGTCTAGCGGGGCGTGGAATGAGCAGTTCTTC. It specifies CASSSSSGAWNEQFF.